Following are 17 T cell receptor beta chains from one sample sequenced in a study of molecular identifiers for immune sequencing clone quantification. TCRdb reprocessed the PCR reads via MiXCR and lists one record per CDR3 protein. In the table there are 490,000 or so distinct CDR3 sequences, about 22% of which are singletons. The sample was naive CD8+ T cells from blood, with Jurkat cell RNA spiked in. Subset denoted: FACS-sorted CD8+CD4-CCR7+CD45RA+ naive T cells. These receptors all come from a human donor in good health. Some libraries in this study had Jurkat cell RNA spiked in.

This clonotype was counted many times. The gene calls are TRBV6-6 and TRBJ2-7, with 8 bases lining up with TRBD1. The V segment lost 4 bases and the J segment 5 bases; nucleotides outside the gene matches: 4. CDR3 size: 13 residues. Germline CDR1 is MNHNY and CDR2 is SVGAGI (reference sequence). CDR3 nucleotide sequence: TGTGCCAGCAGTTTCTCAGGGGGCGACGAGCAGTACTTC. Residues: CASSFSGGDEQYF.

This clonotype was counted many times. The chain uses TRBV7-9 and TRBJ2-7; 7 nucleotides line up with TRBD2. Trimming took 3 bases from V and 6 from J; bases not matched to a gene: 5. Germline CDR1 and CDR2: SEHNR and FQNEAQ (reference sequence). This CDR3 has 13 amino acids. The CDR3 region is CASSFEGRGEQYF. CDR3 in DNA: TGTGCCAGCAGCTTTGAAGGGAGGGGCGAGCAGTACTTC.

This clonotype has more than one count but fewer than ten. The CDR3 is CACTSYSYNEQFF. Here the CDR3 DNA reads TGTGCCTGTACTAGCTACTCCTACAATGAGCAGTTCTTC. The chain recombines TRBV6-2 or TRBV6-3 with TRBJ2-1, with D possibly TRBD2 on 6 matching bases. Germline CDR1 reads MNHEY; CDR2 reads SVGEGT. V shed 11 bases and J shed 0 bases, with 11 bases lying between them. CDR3 length: 13 residues.

This clonotype was counted a few times. The chain recombines TRBV27 with TRBJ2-7; D ambiguous. V shed 6 bases and J shed 2 bases, with 14 bases lying between them. The CDR3 sequence is 14 residues long. Germline assignment: CDR1 MNHEY and CDR2 SMNVEV (reference sequence). CDR3: CASSPTRYAYEQYF. CDR3 DNA sequence: TGTGCCAGCAGCCCTACGAGGTACGCCTACGAGCAGTACTTC.

On this clonotype: Just one base apart from a much larger clone, this may be a read error. The V gene is TRBV6-5, the J gene TRBJ1-4; D is uncertain. This CDR3 is 15 amino acids long. CDR1 and CDR2 from the germline V gene are MNHEY and SVGAGI. Here the CDR3 reads CASSPLSVRNEKLLF. CDR3 DNA: TGTGCCAGCAGTCCTTTGTCCGTGAGAAATGAAAAACTGCTTTTT.

In this sample, this clonotype turned up a few times. The rearrangement joins TRBV7-9 to TRBJ2-5; D not resolved. CDR3 size: 16 residues. Per the germline V gene, CDR1 is SEHNR and CDR2 is FQNEAQ (reference sequence). Trimming removed 5 bases from V and 7 bases from J, with 23 bases in between. CDR3 sequence reads: CASSPARTPLEGTQYF. The DNA for the CDR3 is TGTGCCAGCAGCCCGGCCCGGACGCCCCTAGAAGGGACCCAGTACTTC.

Comments on this clonotype: Being one base from a much bigger clone, this may be a read error. The rearrangement uses TRBV5-4 and TRBJ2-7; 9 bases are shared with TRBD2. Germline V gene sequence: CDR1 SGHNT, CDR2 YYREEE (reference sequence). This CDR3 is 14 amino acids long. DNA for the CDR3: TGTGCCAGCAGCACCGGGACTAGCCTCTACGAGCGGTACTTC. As protein: CASSTGTSLYERYF.

This clonotype turned up a few times. This sequence joins TRBV7-9 and TRBJ2-2; D perhaps matches TRBD1 (6 bases). Germline CDR1 reads SEHNR; CDR2 reads FQNEAQ (reference sequence). Trimming removed 8 bases at V and 1 base at J, with 14 bases between. The CDR3 sequence is 15 residues long. CDR3 nucleotide sequence: TGTGCCAGCCCACCGGAGGACAGGAACACCGGGGAGCTGTTTTTT. This encodes CASPPEDRNTGELFF.

In the case of this clonotype: A clone one base away is much larger, so this may be a read error. In this CDR3 the conserved last residue, phenylalanine or tryptophan, is missing, so a read error is likely. The CDR3 DNA reads TGCGCCTCACATGACAAGACAAACACCGGGGAGCTGTTTTCT. Encoded protein: CASHDKTNTGELFS. This chain joins TRBV10-2 and TRBJ2-2; D not resolved. The CDR3 loop spans 14 amino acids. Germline V gives CDR1 WSHSY, CDR2 SAAADI. The V end was cut by 11 bases, the J end by 2 bases, with 15 bases between.

This clonotype was seen more than once but under ten times. The V and J genes are TRBV4-3 and TRBJ1-6; D is unclear. This CDR3 is built from 18 residues. V lost 0 bases to trimming and J lost 14 bases, with 26 bases between them. From germline, CDR1 is LGHNA and CDR2 YSLEER. The CDR3 nucleotides read TGCGCCAGCAGCCAAGATAGGTCGACGCTGTCTAATTCCCTCACCCTCCACTTT. Its translation: CASSQDRSTLSNSLTLHF.

This clonotype has more than one count but fewer than ten. V is TRBV25-1 and J is TRBJ2-5, with TRBD1 identical over 11 bases. CDR1 MGHDK and CDR2 SYGVNS come from the germline V gene. The CDR3 runs to 15 residues. The V segment lost 5 bases and the J segment 0 bases; nucleotides outside the gene matches: 2. CDR3 amino acids: CASSKGQGDQETQYF. CDR3 in DNA: TGTGCCAGCAGTAAGGGACAGGGGGACCAAGAGACCCAGTACTTC.

This clonotype came up a few times. This chain uses TRBV10-1 with TRBJ2-7, with D perhaps TRBD1 or TRBD2 (5 bases each). This CDR3 spans 13 amino acids. In germline, CDR1 is WNHNN, CDR2 SYGVQD (reference sequence). V lost 0 bases and J 6 bases, leaving 9 bases between the germline ends. As DNA, the CDR3 is TGCGCCAGCAGTGAGTCTCGGGGCGGCGAGCAGTACTTC. Its protein is CASSESRGGEQYF.

A few counts support this clonotype. At one boundary the junction diverges from the germline segment, which might be a read error. The genes are TRBV2 and TRBJ2-7, with 8 positions matching TRBD2. The CDR3 has 15 residues. Germline CDR1 is SNHLY and CDR2 is FYNNEI. The CDR3 DNA is TGTGCCAGCAGTGAAGTCGGACTAGCCTCCCACGAGCAGTACTTC. Translation: CASSEVGLASHEQYF.

This clonotype was observed at least ten times. The chain recombines TRBV7-9 with TRBJ1-4; no reliable D call. The CDR3 length is 16 residues. The V gene lost 5 bases and the J gene lost 3 bases, with 16 bases spanning the gap. Germline CDR1 SEHNR, CDR2 FQNEAQ (reference sequence). CDR3 coding DNA: TGTGCCAGCAGCCAGACCGACCCCGACCCTAATGAAAAACTGTTTTTT. Its protein is CASSQTDPDPNEKLFF.

J is TRBJ2-7 and V is TRBV6-2 or TRBV6-3, with 7 bases matching TRBD1. V dropped 2 bases and J dropped 1; count of bases not matched to a gene: 5. The CDR3 contains 15 residues. Germline CDR1 is MNHEY and CDR2 is SVGEGT. The CDR3, as DNA: TGTGCCAGCAGTTACCGGACAGGAGCGTCCTACGAGCAGTACTTC. The encoded protein is CASSYRTGASYEQYF.

This clonotype was recorded many times. The rearrangement uses TRBV9 and TRBJ2-7; a possible D gene is TRBD1 (6 bases). V gave up 4 bases and J gave up 2 bases, with 16 bases separating them. Germline CDR1 reads SGDLS; CDR2 reads YYNGEE. CDR3 length equals 15 residues. The CDR3 DNA reads TGTGCCAGCAGCCCAACCGGGGACACCACCTACGAGCAGTACTTC. It encodes CASSPTGDTTYEQYF.

This clonotype was detected many times. The chain uses TRBV27 and TRBJ1-2, with TRBD1 identical over 10 bases. CDR3 size: 17 residues. The germline V gene has CDR1 MNHEY and CDR2 SMNVEV (reference sequence). V lost 1 base and J lost 0; bases outside the gene matches: 5. CDR3 sequence reads: CASSLLGQGQANYGYTF. CDR3 DNA: TGTGCCAGCAGTTTATTGGGACAGGGGCAAGCTAACTATGGCTACACCTTC.